A selection of T cell receptor beta chains follows, all from one sample in a study of shared clonotypes between healthy human individuals. Measured with immunoSEQ multiplex PCR; TCRdb has only the in-frame clones, and not every one. The table has roughly 2 million clones, about 95% seen once. Input material: naive CD8+ T cells sorted from blood. These TCRs come from a man aged 18 to 29 in good health. CDR3s include the opening cysteine and the closing phenylalanine or tryptophan. Each record gives: J gene, V gene, D gene, clone size, CDR3 length, CDR3 DNA, CDR3 protein. D genes are given only for firm matches. Clone size is stated in some rows and not others, as once, few, many or a class when expanded.

j_gene: TRBJ1-1
v_gene: TRBV5-1
d_gene: .
abundance: .
len: 16
CDR3nt: TGCGCCAGCAGCCTGGGCCGGGGAAACATGAACACTGAAGCTTTCTTT
CDR3aa: CASSLGRGNMNTEAFF

j_gene: TRBJ1-5
v_gene: TRBV27
d_gene: .
abundance: .
len: 13
CDR3nt: TGTGCCAGCAGTTTAGGGACGAATCAGCCCCAGCATTTT
CDR3aa: CASSLGTNQPQHF

j_gene: TRBJ1-4
v_gene: TRBV7-9
d_gene: .
abundance: .
len: 12
CDR3nt: TGTGCCAGCGAGTTCGGGGATGAAAAACTGTTTTTT
CDR3aa: CASEFGDEKLFF

j_gene: TRBJ2-7
v_gene: TRBV6-6
d_gene: TRBD2
abundance: .
len: 15
CDR3nt: TGTGCCAGCAGCCTAGGACTAGCGGGGTCCCACGAGCAGTACTTC
CDR3aa: CASSLGLAGSHEQYF

j_gene: TRBJ2-3
v_gene: TRBV15
d_gene: TRBD1
abundance: .
len: 15
CDR3nt: TGTGCCACCAGCAGGGACAGGGGGCATGTAGATACGCAGTATTTT
CDR3aa: CATSRDRGHVDTQYF

j_gene: TRBJ1-1
v_gene: TRBV13
d_gene: TRBD1
abundance: .
len: 13
CDR3nt: TGTGCCAGCAGCCCGGGACAGGGAGGTGAAGCTTTCTTT
CDR3aa: CASSPGQGGEAFF

j_gene: TRBJ1-6
v_gene: TRBV7-9
d_gene: .
abundance: .
len: 14
CDR3nt: TGTGCCAGCAGCTTCGGGCAGGGGTTCCCACCCCTCCACTTT
CDR3aa: CASSFGQGFPPLHF

j_gene: TRBJ2-7
v_gene: TRBV9
d_gene: TRBD2
abundance: .
len: 18
CDR3nt: TGTGCCAGCAGCCCCGGGACTAGCGGGTTTCCGTCCGTCTACGAGCAGTACTTC
CDR3aa: CASSPGTSGFPSVYEQYF

j_gene: TRBJ2-5
v_gene: TRBV6-6
d_gene: TRBD2
abundance: .
len: 15
CDR3nt: TGTGCCAGCAGTTACTCCGGGACTAGGGGGGAGACCCAGTACTTC
CDR3aa: CASSYSGTRGETQYF

j_gene: TRBJ2-1
v_gene: TRBV7-9
d_gene: .
abundance: .
len: 11
CDR3nt: TGTGCCAGCAGCCTCTTAGTCGAGGGGTTCTTC
CDR3aa: CASSLLVEGFF

j_gene: TRBJ2-7
v_gene: TRBV18
d_gene: TRBD1
abundance: .
len: 14
CDR3nt: TGTGCCAGCTCACCGGCTGACAGGGTCCACGAGCAGTACTTC
CDR3aa: CASSPADRVHEQYF

j_gene: TRBJ2-3
v_gene: TRBV27
d_gene: .
abundance: once
len: 14
CDR3nt: TGTGCCAGCACCGTAACGGGGGGCACAGATACGCAGTATTTT
CDR3aa: CASTVTGGTDTQYF

j_gene: TRBJ2-1
v_gene: TRBV27
d_gene: TRBD2
abundance: .
len: 17
CDR3nt: TGTGCCAGCAGTCCCGATCCTCTAGCGGGACCCTACAATGAGCAGTTCTTC
CDR3aa: CASSPDPLAGPYNEQFF

j_gene: TRBJ2-5
v_gene: TRBV27
d_gene: .
abundance: .
len: 14
CDR3nt: TGTGCCAGCAGTTTCTCCCACAACCAAGAGACCCAGTACTTC
CDR3aa: CASSFSHNQETQYF

j_gene: TRBJ1-2
v_gene: TRBV6-5
d_gene: .
abundance: .
len: 13
CDR3nt: TGTGCCAGCAGTTACGGCACCGACTATGGCTACACCTTC
CDR3aa: CASSYGTDYGYTF

j_gene: TRBJ2-1
v_gene: TRBV4-1
d_gene: .
abundance: .
len: 16
CDR3nt: TGCGCCAGCAGCCAAGATGTAGGCCTAGGGGAAAATGAGCAGTTCTTC
CDR3aa: CASSQDVGLGENEQFF

j_gene: TRBJ2-5
v_gene: TRBV4-1
d_gene: .
abundance: .
len: 14
CDR3nt: TGCGCCAGCAGTTACCGTAATTCTCAAGAGACCCAGTACTTC
CDR3aa: CASSYRNSQETQYF

j_gene: TRBJ1-1
v_gene: TRBV28
d_gene: .
abundance: .
len: 15
CDR3nt: TGTGCCAGCAGTTTACCTGCAAACGTTGACACTGAAGCTTTCTTT
CDR3aa: CASSLPANVDTEAFF

j_gene: TRBJ2-1
v_gene: TRBV30
d_gene: .
abundance: .
len: 14
CDR3nt: TGTGCCTGGAGTGTTCTACTACCGGTCGATGAGCAGTTCTTC
CDR3aa: CAWSVLLPVDEQFF

j_gene: TRBJ2-1
v_gene: TRBV11-2
d_gene: .
abundance: once
len: 16
CDR3nt: TGTGCCAGCAGCTCACAGCCCGGGACACTATACAATGAGCAGTTCTTC
CDR3aa: CASSSQPGTLYNEQFF

j_gene: TRBJ1-4
v_gene: TRBV9
d_gene: TRBD1
abundance: .
len: 16
CDR3nt: TGTGCCAGCAGCGTACGACCGGGACAGAAAAATGAAAAACTGTTTTTT
CDR3aa: CASSVRPGQKNEKLFF

j_gene: TRBJ2-7
v_gene: TRBV28
d_gene: .
abundance: .
len: 14
CDR3nt: TGTGCCAGCAGTTTATACAGGACAGATTACGAGCAGTACTTC
CDR3aa: CASSLYRTDYEQYF

j_gene: TRBJ2-3
v_gene: TRBV6-5
d_gene: TRBD1
abundance: .
len: 16
CDR3nt: TGTGCCAGCAGTTACTCACTGACAGGGTCGGCAGATACGCAGTATTTT
CDR3aa: CASSYSLTGSADTQYF

j_gene: TRBJ2-7
v_gene: TRBV2
d_gene: .
abundance: once
len: 14
CDR3nt: TGTGCCAGCGACTTCGAGGGGGGCTCCTACGAGCAGTACTTC
CDR3aa: CASDFEGGSYEQYF

j_gene: TRBJ2-7
v_gene: TRBV11-2
d_gene: TRBD1
abundance: .
len: 16
CDR3nt: TGTGCCAGCAGCCTCAGCCTGGGGACAGGGTCCGACGAGCAGTACTTC
CDR3aa: CASSLSLGTGSDEQYF